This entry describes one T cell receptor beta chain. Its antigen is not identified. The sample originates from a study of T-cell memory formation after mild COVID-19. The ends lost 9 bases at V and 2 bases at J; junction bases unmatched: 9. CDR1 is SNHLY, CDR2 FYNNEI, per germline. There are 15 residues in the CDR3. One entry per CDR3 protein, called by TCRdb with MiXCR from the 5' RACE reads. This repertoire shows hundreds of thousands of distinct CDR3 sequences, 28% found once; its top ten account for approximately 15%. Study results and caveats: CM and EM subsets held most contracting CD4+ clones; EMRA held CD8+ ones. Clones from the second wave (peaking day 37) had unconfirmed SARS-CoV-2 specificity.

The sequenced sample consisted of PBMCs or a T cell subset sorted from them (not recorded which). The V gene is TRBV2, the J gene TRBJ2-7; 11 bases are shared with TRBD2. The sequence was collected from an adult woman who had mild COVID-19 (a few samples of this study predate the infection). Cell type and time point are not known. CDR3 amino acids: CASSGTSGLTYEQYF. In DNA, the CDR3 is TGTGCCAGTTCCGGGACTAGCGGACTTACCTACGAGCAGTACTTC.